The 3 T cell receptor beta chains reported below all come from one sample, sequenced in a study of blood T cells in healthy people across ages. Together with a sample-barcoded 5' primer, a J-beta primer mix was included in a second PCR lasting 7 to 11 cycles. Via MiXCR, TCRdb re-called the 5' RACE reads, giving one row per CDR3 protein. The sample yields 550,000 to 800,000 distinct CDR3 sequences, about 30% seen once. Sequences were obtained from blood. The source is a woman older than 75 in good health.

This clonotype was seen repeatedly, ten times or more. The chain carries TRBV7-9 and TRBJ1-2; a possible D gene is TRBD1 (6 bases). The CDR3 totals 14 residues. Germline V lookup: CDR1 SEHNR, CDR2 FQNEAQ (reference sequence). V was pared by 6 bases and J by 8 bases, with 19 bases between. CDR3 region: CASSPRRNGGGYTF. The CDR3 DNA reads as TGTGCCAGCAGTCCGCGCCGGAACGGGGGCGGCTACACCTTC.

This clonotype was seen repeatedly, ten times or more. The gene calls are TRBV29-1 and TRBJ2-3; no clear D gene. The germline gives CDR1 SQVTM, CDR2 ANQGSEA. The CDR3 totals 13 residues. V lost 4 bases and J lost 2, with 10 bases in between. The CDR3: CSVAPGHTDTQYF. Written as DNA, the CDR3 is TGCAGCGTTGCTCCCGGCCACACAGATACGCAGTATTTT.

The chain is built from TRBV12-3 or TRBV12-4 and TRBJ1-2; 7 nucleotides align to TRBD1. The CDR3 runs 14 residues. The junction had 8 bases not matched to a gene; V was cut back by 6 bases and J by 4 bases. CDR3 coding DNA: TGTGCCAGCAGACCCACAGGGGACAGCTATGGCTACACCTTC. Translation gives CASRPTGDSYGYTF.